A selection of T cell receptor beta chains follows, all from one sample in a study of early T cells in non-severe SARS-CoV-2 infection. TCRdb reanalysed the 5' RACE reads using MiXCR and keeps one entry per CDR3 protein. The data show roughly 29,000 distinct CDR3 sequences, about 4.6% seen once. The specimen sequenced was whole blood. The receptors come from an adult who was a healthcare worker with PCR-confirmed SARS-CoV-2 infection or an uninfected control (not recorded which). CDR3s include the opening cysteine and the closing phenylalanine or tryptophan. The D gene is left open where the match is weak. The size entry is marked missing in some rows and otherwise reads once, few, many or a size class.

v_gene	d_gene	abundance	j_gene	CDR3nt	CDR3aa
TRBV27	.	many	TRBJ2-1	TGTGCCAGCAGTGACGGATACAATGAGCAGTTCTTC	CASSDGYNEQFF
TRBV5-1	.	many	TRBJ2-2	TGCGCCAGCAGCTTGGCAGGGTCCTACGGCGGCGGGGAGCTGTTTTTT	CASSLAGSYGGGELFF
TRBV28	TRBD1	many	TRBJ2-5	TGTGCCAGCAGTTTTATAAGGGACAGCCAAGAGACCCAGTACTTC	CASSFIRDSQETQYF
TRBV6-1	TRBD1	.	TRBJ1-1	TGTGCCAGCAGTGTCTGGATGACAGGGATTAAGGACACTGAAGCTTTCTTT	CASSVWMTGIKDTEAFF
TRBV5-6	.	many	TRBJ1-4	TGTGCCAGCATTAACGGCCGTAATGAAAAACTGTTTTTT	CASINGRNEKLFF
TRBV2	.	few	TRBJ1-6	TGTGCCAGCAGTGACCGGAGCTCCTATAATTCACCCCTCCACTTT	CASSDRSSYNSPLHF
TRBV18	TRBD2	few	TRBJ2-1	TGTGCCAGCTCACCACTAGCGGGAGCATACAATGAGCAGTTCTTC	CASSPLAGAYNEQFF
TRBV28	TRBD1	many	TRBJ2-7	TGTGCCAGCAGTTCCACCGGGACAGGGGCTGGTTACGAGCAGTACTTC	CASSSTGTGAGYEQYF
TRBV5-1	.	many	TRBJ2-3	TGCGCCAGCAGCTATGAAGGGGATACGCAGTATTTT	CASSYEGDTQYF
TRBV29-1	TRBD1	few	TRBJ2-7	TGCAGCGTTGAAGGCGGGACAGGGGATTCCTACGAGCAGTACTTC	CSVEGGTGDSYEQYF
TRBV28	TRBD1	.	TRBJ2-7	TGTGCCAGCAGTCCCCCACTGACAGGGGACGACGAGCAGTACTTC	CASSPPLTGDDEQYF
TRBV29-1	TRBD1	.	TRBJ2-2	TGCAGCGTCTCACGTGGGACAGGGGGAGTAGGCACCGGGGAGCTGTTTTTT	CSVSRGTGGVGTGELFF
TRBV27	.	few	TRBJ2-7	TGTGCCAGCAGTTTATCTTGGCCCCCCAGGTACGAGCAGTACTTC	CASSLSWPPRYEQYF
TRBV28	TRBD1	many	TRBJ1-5	TGTGCCAGCAGTTTAGAACAGGGGGGTCAGCCCCAGCATTTT	CASSLEQGGQPQHF
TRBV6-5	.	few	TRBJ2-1	TGTGCCAGCAGTTATCGAGCCAATGAGCAGTTCTTC	CASSYRANEQFF
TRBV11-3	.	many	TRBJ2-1	TGTGCCAGCAGCTTCGGGGGCCGGGGCAATGAGCAGTTCTTC	CASSFGGRGNEQFF
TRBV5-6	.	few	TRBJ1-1	TGTGCCAGCAGTTTGCTGGGCCCGAACACTGAAGCTTTCTTT	CASSLLGPNTEAFF
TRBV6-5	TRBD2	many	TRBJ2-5	TGTGCCAGTTCGGGGAGGGCGATCCAAGAGACCCAGTACTTC	CASSGRAIQETQYF
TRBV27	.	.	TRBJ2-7	TGTGCCAGCAGTTTGCAAGGGGCTAGCTCCTACGAGCAGTACTTC	CASSLQGASSYEQYF
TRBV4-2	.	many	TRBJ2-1	TGTGCCAGCAGCCAGGAAACTCACGGGGAGCAGTTCTTC	CASSQETHGEQFF
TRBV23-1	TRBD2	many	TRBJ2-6	TGCGCCAGCAGTCGGGCAGCGGGAACCGAGGGATCTGGGGCCAACGTCCTGACTTTC	CASSRAAGTEGSGANVLTF
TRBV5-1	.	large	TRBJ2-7	TGCGCCAGCAGCTTGGGACCTCTAAAGAGGTACGAGCAGTACTTC	CASSLGPLKRYEQYF
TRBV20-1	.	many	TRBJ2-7	TGCAGTGCTAGAGGAGAGGTGGAGCAGTACTTC	CSARGEVEQYF
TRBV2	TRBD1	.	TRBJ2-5	TGTGCCAGCAGTGAACCGGGACAGGGACGGCAGACCCAGTACTTC	CASSEPGQGRQTQYF
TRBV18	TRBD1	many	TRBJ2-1	TGTGCCAGCTCACCGCCCAGGGGGAAACCCTACAATGAGCAGTTCTTC	CASSPPRGKPYNEQFF
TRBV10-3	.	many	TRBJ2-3	TGTGCCGCGGGGCTTTTGGATACGCAGTATTTT	CAAGLLDTQYF
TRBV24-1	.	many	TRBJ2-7	TGTGCCACCAGTGATCGGAGACAGGCCACCTCCTACGAGCAGTACTTC	CATSDRRQATSYEQYF
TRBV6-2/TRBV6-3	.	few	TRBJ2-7	TGTGCCAGCAGTCCCCCCGGCGGACTGGGCTACGAGCAGTACTTC	CASSPPGGLGYEQYF
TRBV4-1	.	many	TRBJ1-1	TGCGCCAGCAGGCAACTTGAGAGGGTGAACACTGAAGCTTTCTTT	CASRQLERVNTEAFF
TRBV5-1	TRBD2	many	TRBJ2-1	TGCGCCAGCAGCTTGGAGCCTAGCGGGAGTATCCATGAGCAGTTCTTC	CASSLEPSGSIHEQFF
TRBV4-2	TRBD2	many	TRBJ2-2	TGTGCCAGCAGCCCGGGCGCCTCGGGGGTAGCGGGAAACACCGGGGAGCTGTTTTTT	CASSPGASGVAGNTGELFF
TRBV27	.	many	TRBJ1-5	TGTGCCAGCAGTCTAGACAGCCCCAATCAGCCCCAGCATTTT	CASSLDSPNQPQHF
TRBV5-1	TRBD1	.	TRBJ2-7	TGCGCCAGCGGTTCCCCGGGACAGAACGAGCAGTACTTC	CASGSPGQNEQYF
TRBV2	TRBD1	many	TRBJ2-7	TGTGCCAGCAGTAAGGACAGGGGGGAGTACGAGCAGTACTTC	CASSKDRGEYEQYF
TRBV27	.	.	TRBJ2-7	TGTGCCAGCAGAGGCTGGGGCGCGGATTACGAGCAGTACTTC	CASRGWGADYEQYF
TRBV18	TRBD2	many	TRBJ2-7	TGTGCCAGCTCAACCTCGAGCGGGGCCTCCTACGAGCAGTACTTC	CASSTSSGASYEQYF
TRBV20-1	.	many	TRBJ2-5	TGCAGTGCTACTCAGAAACCCGGGACGGAGACCCAGTACTTC	CSATQKPGTETQYF
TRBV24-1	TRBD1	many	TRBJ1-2	TGTGCCACCAGTGATGGTGTCAGGACAGGCACCTTC	CATSDGVRTGTF
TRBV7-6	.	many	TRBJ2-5	TGTGCCAGCAGCTTAGGGGAAGCACAAGAGACCCAGTACTTC	CASSLGEAQETQYF
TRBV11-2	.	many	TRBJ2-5	TGTGCCAGCAGCCCGAGGGGCCGGCAGGAGACCCAGTACTTC	CASSPRGRQETQYF
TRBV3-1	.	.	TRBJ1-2	TGTGCCAGCAGCCGGACCCCCGGGACGCCCGATGGCTACACCTTC	CASSRTPGTPDGYTF
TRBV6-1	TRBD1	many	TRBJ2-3	TGTGCCAGCACCATAGGACAGGGGATCACAGATACGCAGTATTTT	CASTIGQGITDTQYF
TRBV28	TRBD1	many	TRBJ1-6	TGTGCCAGCAGTTCATCAGGGGGCCGCGGGTGGTCCTATAATTCACCCCTCCACTTT	CASSSSGGRGWSYNSPLHF
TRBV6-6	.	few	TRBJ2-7	TGTGCCAGCAGTTACTCGGAGGCTATCGACGAGCAGTACTTC	CASSYSEAIDEQYF
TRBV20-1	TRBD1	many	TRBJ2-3	TGCAGTGCCGACCGGGACAGGGGTCAGGATACGCAGTATTTT	CSADRDRGQDTQYF
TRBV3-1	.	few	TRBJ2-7	TGTGCCAGCAGCCAAGCCGGGACGGGGAACCACGAGCAGTACTTC	CASSQAGTGNHEQYF
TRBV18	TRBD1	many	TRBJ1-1	TGTGCCAGCTCGTCCGGACAGGGCACTGAAGCTTTCTTT	CASSSGQGTEAFF
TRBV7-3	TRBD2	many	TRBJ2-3	TGTGCCAGCAGCTTATCTAGCGGGAGATCAGATACGCAGTATTTT	CASSLSSGRSDTQYF
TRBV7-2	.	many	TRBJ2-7	TGTGCCAGCAGCCACCCACCGGGGCAGAGCTCCTACGAGCAGTACTTC	CASSHPPGQSSYEQYF
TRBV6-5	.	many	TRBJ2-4	TGTGCCAGCAGTCCGGGCGGTTGGACGAACATTCAGTACTTC	CASSPGGWTNIQYF
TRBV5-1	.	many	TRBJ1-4	TGCGCCAGCAGCTTGATAACTAATGAAAAACTGTTTTTT	CASSLITNEKLFF
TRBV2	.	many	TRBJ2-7	TGTGCCAGCAGTGAACAGCTTTACGAGCAGTACTTC	CASSEQLYEQYF
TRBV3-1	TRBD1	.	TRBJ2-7	TGTGCCAGCAGCCCGCTCGGGACAGCCTACGAGCAGTACTTC	CASSPLGTAYEQYF
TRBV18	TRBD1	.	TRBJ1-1	TGTGCCAGCTCAAGCACAGGGGGAACAATCAACACTGAAGCTTTCTTT	CASSSTGGTINTEAFF
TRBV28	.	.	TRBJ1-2	TGTGCCAGCAGCCGGGACTATGGCTACACCTTC	CASSRDYGYTF